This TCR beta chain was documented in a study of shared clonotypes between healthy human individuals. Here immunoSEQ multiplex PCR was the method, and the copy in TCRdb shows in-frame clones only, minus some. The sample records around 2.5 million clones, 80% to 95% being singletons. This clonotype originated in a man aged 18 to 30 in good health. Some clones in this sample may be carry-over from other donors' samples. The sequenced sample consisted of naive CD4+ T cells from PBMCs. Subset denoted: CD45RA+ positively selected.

CDR3 bases: TGTGCCAGCAGCTTATGGTTATCGATTAGCTCCTACGAGCAGTACTTC. This codes for CASSLWLSISSYEQYF. The genes are TRBV7-4 and TRBJ2-7; unclear D gene. The germline gives CDR1 SGHVT, CDR2 SQSDAQ. The CDR3 covers 16 residues. The V gene lost 2 bases and the J gene lost 0 bases, with 14 bases spanning the gap.